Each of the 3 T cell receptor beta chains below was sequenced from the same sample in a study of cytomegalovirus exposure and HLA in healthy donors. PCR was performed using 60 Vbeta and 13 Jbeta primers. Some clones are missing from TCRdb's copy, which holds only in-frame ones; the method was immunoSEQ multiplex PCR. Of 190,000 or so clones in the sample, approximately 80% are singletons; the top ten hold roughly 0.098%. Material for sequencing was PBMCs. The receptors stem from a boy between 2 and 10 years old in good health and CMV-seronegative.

The CDR3 region is CALLRGSNEKLFF. The CDR3 nucleotides read TGTGCCCTCCTTCGGGGGTCGAATGAAAAACTGTTTTTT. The rearrangement links TRBV30 to TRBJ1-4, with TRBD1 as a possible D gene (5 bases). V dropped 8 bases and J dropped 5 bases, with 15 bases sitting between them. Germline CDR1 reads GTSNPN; CDR2 reads SVGIG (reference sequence). CDR3 length: 13 residues.

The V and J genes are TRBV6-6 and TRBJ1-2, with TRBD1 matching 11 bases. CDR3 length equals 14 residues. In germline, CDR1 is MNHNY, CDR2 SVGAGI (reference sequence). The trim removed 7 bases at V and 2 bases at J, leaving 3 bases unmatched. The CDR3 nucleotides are TGTGCCAGCAAGAGGACAGGGGGCAACTATGGCTACACCTTC. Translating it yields CASKRTGGNYGYTF.

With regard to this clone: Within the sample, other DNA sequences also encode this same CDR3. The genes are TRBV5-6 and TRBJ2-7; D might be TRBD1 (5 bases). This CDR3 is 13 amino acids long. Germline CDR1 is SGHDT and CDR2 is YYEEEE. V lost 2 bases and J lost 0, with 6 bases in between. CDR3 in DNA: TGTGCCAGCAGCTTCGACAGCTCCTACGAGCAGTACTTC. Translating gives CASSFDSSYEQYF.